Each of the 17 T cell receptor beta chains below was sequenced from the same sample in a study of blood T cell repertoires in COVID-19 (dated by TCRdb to about 2020). Library preparation used the immunoSEQ multiplex PCR assay. Drawn from immuneACCESS, this table holds only the in-frame rearrangements with V and J called that TCRdb kept. Clones are partly lost; checked studies trace under half to an unresolved V gene and leave the rest unexplained. The sample has under 250,000 clones on record, around nine tenths of them singletons. The top ten clones comprise 1.5% to 2% of the sample. Sequenced input: peripheral blood. Source of these receptors: a woman aged 55-70 years who had recovered from COVID-19.

The chain carries TRBV4-1 and TRBJ2-1; 7 bases are a match to TRBD1. Trimming at V came to 4 bases and at J to 3 bases, leaving 12 bases not matched to a gene. This CDR3 region has 17 residues. Germline V CDR1 and CDR2: MGHRA, YSYEKL. DNA of the CDR3: TGCGCCAGCAGCCTCTTAGTGACAGGGTTATACTACAATGAGCAGTTCTTC. It translates to CASSLLVTGLYYNEQFF.

This clone occurred once. The chain recombines TRBV15 with TRBJ1-5, with D perhaps TRBD1 (6 bases). Trimming took off 2 bases at V and 1 base at J, with 15 bases between the two ends. The CDR3 is made up of 17 amino acids. CDR1 and CDR2 (germline): LNHNV, YYDKDF (reference sequence). The CDR3 spells CATSRNTGLGSNQPQHF. In nucleotides, the CDR3 is TGTGCCACCAGCAGAAACACAGGGTTGGGGAGCAATCAGCCCCAGCATTTT.

The chain combines TRBV2 with TRBJ2-1; TRBD1 might be the D (6 bases). This CDR3 spans 15 amino acids. Trimming removed 5 bases at V and 6 bases at J, with 17 bases between. The germline gives CDR1 SNHLY, CDR2 FYNNEI. CDR3 sequence (DNA): TGTGCCAGCAGTTTCGACAGGCTACTACTCAATGAGCAGTTCTTC. It codes for CASSFDRLLLNEQFF.

The chain carries TRBV11-1 and TRBJ2-7, with 10 bases matching TRBD1. This CDR3 has 14 amino acids. Germline CDR1 SGHAT, CDR2 FQDESV (reference sequence). V trimming: 6 bases; J trimming: 7 bases; junction bases outside the gene matches: 9. The DNA of the CDR3 is TGTGCCAGCAGACCGGGACAGGGGTACGCGGAGCAGTACTTC. Amino acids: CASRPGQGYAEQYF. The full variable domain, completed using reference TRBV11-1 and TRBJ2-7, is EAEVAQSPRYKITEKSQAVAFWCDPISGHATLYWYRQILGQGPELLVQFQDESVVDDSQLPKDRFSAERLKGVDSTLKIQPAELGDSAMYLCASRPGQGYAEQYFGPGTRLTVT.

The gene calls are TRBV5-1 and TRBJ2-2, with 9 nucleotides matching TRBD1. This CDR3 spans 16 amino acids. The germline V gene has CDR1 SGHRS and CDR2 YFSETQ. The ends lost 4 bases at V and 1 base at J; junction bases unmatched: 5. CDR3 in DNA: TGCGCCAGCAGCCGGCCGGGACAGGGGAACACCGGGGAGCTGTTTTTT. Amino acids: CASSRPGQGNTGELFF.

The rearrangement joins TRBV28 to TRBJ1-5; D call uncertain. This CDR3 has 13 amino acids. V was pared by 3 bases and J by 6 bases, with 9 bases between. Germline CDR1 reads MDHEN; CDR2 reads SYDVKM. The chain's CDR3 is CASSFGGPQPQHF. The DNA of the CDR3 is TGTGCCAGCAGTTTCGGTGGTCCTCAGCCCCAGCATTTT.

The chain has TRBV18 and TRBJ2-3; TRBD2 matches at 8 bases. Looked up from germline, CDR1 is KGHSH and CDR2 is LQKENI. This CDR3 spans 15 amino acids. Trimming took 2 bases from V and 6 from J; bases not matched to a gene: 7. In DNA, the CDR3 is TGTGCCAGCTCACCAAAAGGGACTAGTTCGGATACGCAGTATTTT. Its protein is CASSPKGTSSDTQYF.

The chain uses TRBV10-2 and TRBJ1-4, with D unresolved. Germline lookup yields CDR1 WSHSY and CDR2 SAAADI. Trimming took off 8 bases at V and 6 bases at J, with 10 bases between the two ends. The CDR3 loop spans 12 amino acids. This CDR3 reads CASPRAHEKLFF. The CDR3 DNA is TGCGCCAGCCCGAGAGCTCATGAAAAACTGTTTTTT.

This clone was counted only a few times. The V call is TRBV18, the J call TRBJ2-1; D is perhaps TRBD1 (6 bases). This CDR3 comprises 13 residues. The germline gives CDR1 KGHSH, CDR2 LQKENI. The V end was cut by 6 bases, the J end by 7 bases, with 13 bases between. CDR3 DNA: TGTGCCAGCTCGGAAAGGGGGTATAATGAGCAGTTCTTC. Encoded protein: CASSERGYNEQFF.

The chain links TRBV9 to TRBJ1-3; D possibly corresponds to TRBD1 (5 bases). Deletions cut 4 bases from V and 0 bases from J, with 11 bases between. Looked up from germline, CDR1 is SGDLS and CDR2 is YYNGEE. There are 15 residues in the CDR3. Written as DNA, the CDR3 is TGTGCCAGCAGCCCCAAGACAGACTCTGGAAACACCATATATTTT. This translates into CASSPKTDSGNTIYF. Combining the CDR3 with reference TRBV9 and TRBJ1-3 gives the whole variable domain DSGVTQTPKHLITATGQRVTLRCSPRSGDLSVYWYQQSLDQGLQFLIQYYNGEERAKGNILERFSAQQFPDLHSELNLSSLELGDSALYFCASSPKTDSGNTIYFGEGSWLTVV.

This chain links TRBV7-2 with TRBJ1-1; tentatively, D is TRBD1 (6 bases). Deletions cut 1 base from V and 0 bases from J, with 15 bases between. This CDR3 is 17 amino acids long. Germline CDR1 SGHTA, CDR2 FQGNSA. CDR3 nucleotides: TGTGCCAGCAGCTTAGGTGGGGCTCAGGGGCTGAACACTGAAGCTTTCTTT. It translates to CASSLGGAQGLNTEAFF.

The gene calls are TRBV28 and TRBJ2-1; 10 nucleotides match TRBD1. The CDR3 is made up of 21 amino acids. After removal of 1 base from V and 0 bases from J, the junction contained 15 bases not matched to a gene. Germline V lookup: CDR1 MDHEN, CDR2 SYDVKM. CDR3 sequence (DNA): TGTGCCAGCAGTTTATCCGGGACAGGGGCCATCCCCATGAGCTCCTACAATGAGCAGTTCTTC. Encoded protein: CASSLSGTGAIPMSSYNEQFF.

The chain employs TRBV2 and TRBJ1-2; 9 bases match TRBD1. V dropped 0 bases and J dropped 5; count of bases not matched to a gene: 7. Germline assignment: CDR1 SNHLY and CDR2 FYNNEI. The CDR3 covers 16 residues. The CDR3 nucleotides read TGTGCCAGCAGTGAAGCAGGGGACAGGGCGCGATATGGCTACACCTTC. Encoded protein: CASSEAGDRARYGYTF.

The chain uses TRBV7-2 and TRBJ2-7, with 14 nucleotides matching TRBD2. The CDR3 is 18 residues long. Germline loops: CDR1 SGHTA, CDR2 FQGNSA. Unmatched junction bases numbered 12, after V lost 8 bases and J lost 0 bases. CDR3 nucleotide sequence: TGTGCCAGCTCCCCCCCAGGACTAGCGGGGGGAAGCTCCTACGAGCAGTACTTC. Translated, it gives CASSPPGLAGGSSYEQYF.

The chain links TRBV11-2 to TRBJ2-1, with a tentative D call TRBD1 (5 bases). The germline CDR1 and CDR2 sequences are SGHAT and FQNNGV. This CDR3 has 15 residues. V was pared by 3 bases and J by 5 bases, with 14 bases between. The CDR3, as DNA: TGTGCCAGCAGCTTGGATCTAGACAGTCACAATGAGCAGTTCTTC. Encoded protein: CASSLDLDSHNEQFF.

In nucleotides, the CDR3 is TGTGCCAGCAGAATGGACAGGGGTTCGGTCACTGAAGCTTTCTTT. This translates into CASRMDRGSVTEAFF. The V gene is TRBV6-5, the J gene TRBJ1-1; 9 bases map to TRBD1. Germline CDR1 is MNHEY and CDR2 is SVGAGI. Trimming took 6 bases from V and 4 from J; bases not matched to a gene: 9. This CDR3 comprises 15 residues.

The CDR3 sequence: CASSLEGEGWNEQYF. In DNA, the CDR3 is TGTGCCAGCAGCTTAGAAGGGGAGGGTTGGAACGAGCAGTACTTC. The chain uses TRBV7-6 and TRBJ2-7; TRBD2 aligns across 7 bases. The germline CDR1 and CDR2 sequences are SGHVS and FNYEAQ. The V segment lost 1 base and the J segment 5 bases; nucleotides outside the gene matches: 8. This CDR3 region has 15 residues.